A selection of T cell receptor beta chains follows, all from one sample in a study of CD8+ T cells in alopecia areata. Generated by immunoSEQ multiplex PCR, the TCRdb table keeps only in-frame clones and is missing some. The sample has 200,000 to 250,000 clones; 57% are singletons. The source material was CD4+ T cells sorted from blood, sampled at week 0. All receptors come from a human donor with alopecia areata. CDR3s include the opening cysteine and the closing phenylalanine or tryptophan. Each record gives: J gene, V gene, clone size, D gene, CDR3 protein, CDR3 DNA. A D gene is named only where the DNA matches it firmly. Not all rows give a size; the values are once, few, many and, for expanded clones, a class.

j_gene: TRBJ2-1; v_gene: TRBV9; abundance: few; d_gene: TRBD2; CDR3aa: CASSVGTSGSWAEQFF; CDR3nt: TGTGCCAGCAGCGTAGGGACTAGCGGGAGCTGGGCTGAGCAGTTCTTC
j_gene: TRBJ1-2; v_gene: TRBV2; abundance: -; d_gene: TRBD1; CDR3aa: CASSPDRGGYTF; CDR3nt: TGTGCCAGCAGTCCAGACAGGGGTGGCTACACCTTC
j_gene: TRBJ2-7; v_gene: TRBV19; abundance: -; d_gene: -; CDR3aa: CASSSSFTTYEQYF; CDR3nt: TGTGCCAGTAGTAGCTCCTTCACTACCTACGAGCAGTACTTC
j_gene: TRBJ2-1; v_gene: TRBV19; abundance: few; d_gene: -; CDR3aa: CASSLGYNEQFF; CDR3nt: TGTGCCAGTAGCCTTGGATACAATGAGCAGTTCTTC
j_gene: TRBJ2-7; v_gene: TRBV30; abundance: -; d_gene: -; CDR3aa: CAWNRGLMESEQYF; CDR3nt: TGTGCCTGGAATCGGGGATTGATGGAAAGCGAGCAGTACTTC
j_gene: TRBJ1-4; v_gene: TRBV4-1; abundance: once; d_gene: -; CDR3aa: CASSQVMGKLFF; CDR3nt: TGCGCCAGCAGCCAAGTTATGGGAAAACTGTTTTTT
j_gene: TRBJ1-5; v_gene: TRBV19; abundance: -; d_gene: -; CDR3aa: CASSISQGRDNQPQHF; CDR3nt: TGTGCCAGTAGTATATCGCAGGGAAGGGACAATCAGCCCCAGCATTTT
j_gene: TRBJ2-5; v_gene: TRBV18; abundance: -; d_gene: -; CDR3aa: CASSAGQQETQYF; CDR3nt: TGTGCCAGCTCAGCCGGGCAGCAAGAGACCCAGTACTTC
j_gene: TRBJ2-3; v_gene: TRBV18; abundance: few; d_gene: TRBD2; CDR3aa: CASSHSAGGTDTQYF; CDR3nt: TGTGCCAGCTCACACTCAGCGGGGGGCACAGATACGCAGTATTTT
j_gene: TRBJ2-7; v_gene: TRBV6-1; abundance: once; d_gene: -; CDR3aa: CASSEAPRQYF; CDR3nt: TGTGCCAGCAGTGAAGCACCAAGGCAGTACTTC
j_gene: TRBJ2-1; v_gene: TRBV5-4; abundance: -; d_gene: TRBD2; CDR3aa: CASSRRLAGGLNSYNEQFF; CDR3nt: TGTGCCAGCAGCCGCCGACTAGCGGGAGGCCTCAACTCCTACAATGAGCAGTTCTTC
j_gene: TRBJ1-5; v_gene: TRBV7-2; abundance: many; d_gene: -; CDR3aa: CASSSGGSSNQPQHF; CDR3nt: TGTGCCAGCAGCTCCGGGGGCTCAAGCAATCAGCCCCAGCATTTT
j_gene: TRBJ1-2; v_gene: TRBV6-5; abundance: -; d_gene: -; CDR3aa: CASSYSNPFGYTF; CDR3nt: TGTGCCAGCAGTTACTCGAACCCATTTGGCTACACCTTC
j_gene: TRBJ2-3; v_gene: TRBV29-1; abundance: -; d_gene: -; CDR3aa: CSVKGLSGRTDTQYF; CDR3nt: TGCAGCGTTAAGGGCCTATCGGGCCGAACAGATACGCAGTATTTT
j_gene: TRBJ2-3; v_gene: TRBV4-2; abundance: -; d_gene: TRBD1; CDR3aa: CASSISRGPDTQYF; CDR3nt: TGTGCCAGCAGTATCTCCAGGGGGCCAGATACGCAGTATTTT
j_gene: TRBJ2-7; v_gene: TRBV30; abundance: -; d_gene: -; CDR3aa: CAWSYTGKSSYEQYF; CDR3nt: TGTGCCTGGAGCTACACAGGAAAGAGCTCCTACGAGCAGTACTTC
j_gene: TRBJ2-7; v_gene: TRBV7-6; abundance: -; d_gene: -; CDR3aa: CASSARDGPYEQYF; CDR3nt: TGTGCCAGCAGCGCGAGGGACGGTCCCTACGAGCAGTACTTC
j_gene: TRBJ2-3; v_gene: TRBV7-2; abundance: once; d_gene: -; CDR3aa: CASSLNPDTQYF; CDR3nt: TGTGCCAGCAGCTTAAATCCAGATACGCAGTATTTT
j_gene: TRBJ1-1; v_gene: TRBV7-9; abundance: -; d_gene: -; CDR3aa: CASSRVGGITEAFF; CDR3nt: TGTGCCAGCAGTCGAGTGGGAGGGATCACTGAAGCTTTCTTT
j_gene: TRBJ1-1; v_gene: TRBV11-2; abundance: -; d_gene: TRBD1; CDR3aa: CASRPIRGKNTEAFF; CDR3nt: TGTGCCAGCAGACCAATCAGGGGGAAGAACACTGAAGCTTTCTTT
j_gene: TRBJ2-3; v_gene: TRBV7-2; abundance: once; d_gene: TRBD2; CDR3aa: CASRPGGDTQYF; CDR3nt: TGTGCCAGCAGACCGGGGGGAGATACGCAGTATTTT
j_gene: TRBJ1-6; v_gene: TRBV6-6; abundance: -; d_gene: -; CDR3aa: CASRPPSGRYNSPLHF; CDR3nt: TGTGCCAGCAGGCCTCCCAGTGGGAGGTATAATTCACCCCTCCACTTT
j_gene: TRBJ2-7; v_gene: TRBV19; abundance: -; d_gene: TRBD1; CDR3aa: CASSIIDRDEQYF; CDR3nt: TGTGCCAGTAGTATCATAGACAGGGACGAGCAGTACTTC
j_gene: TRBJ1-1; v_gene: TRBV9; abundance: -; d_gene: -; CDR3aa: CASTVGHQNTEAFF; CDR3nt: TGTGCCAGCACCGTGGGACACCAGAACACTGAAGCTTTCTTT
j_gene: TRBJ1-1; v_gene: TRBV18; abundance: -; d_gene: TRBD1; CDR3aa: CASSPGQGTEAFF; CDR3nt: TGTGCCAGCTCACCGGGACAGGGAACTGAAGCTTTCTTT
j_gene: TRBJ2-1; v_gene: TRBV30; abundance: -; d_gene: -; CDR3aa: CAWSILQLNTYSYNEQFF; CDR3nt: TGTGCCTGGAGTATCCTCCAGCTAAACACCTATTCCTACAATGAGCAGTTCTTC
j_gene: TRBJ2-1; v_gene: TRBV27; abundance: -; d_gene: -; CDR3aa: CASQTGTRSYNKQFF; CDR3nt: TGTGCCAGCCAAACCGGGACACGGTCCTACAATAAGCAGTTCTTC
j_gene: TRBJ2-7; v_gene: TRBV30; abundance: -; d_gene: TRBD1; CDR3aa: CARSGQGGGEQYF; CDR3nt: TGTGCCAGGTCGGGACAGGGGGGCGGCGAGCAGTACTTC
j_gene: TRBJ2-3; v_gene: TRBV4-1; abundance: -; d_gene: -; CDR3aa: CASRSPGRTSTDTQYF; CDR3nt: TGCGCCAGCCGGAGTCCGGGCAGGACTAGCACAGATACGCAGTATTTT
j_gene: TRBJ2-5; v_gene: TRBV7-6; abundance: -; d_gene: -; CDR3aa: CASSIAGALSAGQYF; CDR3nt: TGTGCCAGCAGCATAGCCGGTGCGCTTTCGGCGGGCCAGTACTTC
j_gene: TRBJ2-2; v_gene: TRBV7-6; abundance: -; d_gene: -; CDR3aa: CASSSRGTGELFF; CDR3nt: TGTGCCAGCAGCTCCAGGGGCACCGGGGAGCTGTTTTTT
j_gene: TRBJ1-1; v_gene: TRBV30; abundance: -; d_gene: -; CDR3aa: CAWNREGTEAFF; CDR3nt: TGTGCCTGGAATAGAGAGGGAACTGAAGCTTTCTTT
j_gene: TRBJ1-2; v_gene: TRBV30; abundance: -; d_gene: -; CDR3aa: CAWSVSEILRGYTF; CDR3nt: TGTGCCTGGAGTGTTTCTGAGATTCTCCGGGGCTACACCTTC
j_gene: TRBJ2-3; v_gene: TRBV30; abundance: few; d_gene: -; CDR3aa: CAWSAPDWFDTQYF; CDR3nt: TGTGCCTGGAGTGCCCCGGACTGGTTCGATACGCAGTATTTT
j_gene: TRBJ1-4; v_gene: TRBV6-6; abundance: -; d_gene: -; CDR3aa: CASSYDSPIGNEKLFF; CDR3nt: TGTGCCAGCAGTTATGACAGCCCCATCGGTAATGAAAAACTGTTTTTT
j_gene: TRBJ2-1; v_gene: TRBV27; abundance: -; d_gene: TRBD2; CDR3aa: CASKERGRYNEQFF; CDR3nt: TGTGCCAGCAAAGAGCGGGGGAGATACAATGAGCAGTTCTTC
j_gene: TRBJ2-7; v_gene: TRBV27; abundance: -; d_gene: TRBD1; CDR3aa: CASSLGSGGGQGLKEQYF; CDR3nt: TGTGCCAGCAGTTTGGGTTCCGGGGGCGGACAGGGCCTAAAGGAGCAGTACTTC
j_gene: TRBJ2-7; v_gene: TRBV6-5; abundance: -; d_gene: -; CDR3aa: CASSPPGRPEQYF; CDR3nt: TGTGCCAGCAGTCCGCCGGGGCGACCGGAGCAGTACTTC
j_gene: TRBJ1-2; v_gene: TRBV23-1; abundance: -; d_gene: TRBD1; CDR3aa: CASSQKRTRDRNYGYTF; CDR3nt: TGCGCCAGCTCCCAGAAGCGTACCAGGGACAGGAACTATGGCTACACCTTC
j_gene: TRBJ2-5; v_gene: TRBV29-1; abundance: -; d_gene: -; CDR3aa: CSVVGRRETQYF; CDR3nt: TGCAGCGTTGTCGGGCGGCGAGAGACCCAGTACTTC
j_gene: TRBJ1-1; v_gene: TRBV15; abundance: -; d_gene: -; CDR3aa: CATSRGPNTEAFF; CDR3nt: TGTGCCACCAGCCGAGGGCCCAACACTGAAGCTTTCTTT
j_gene: TRBJ2-7; v_gene: TRBV9; abundance: -; d_gene: -; CDR3aa: CASAPETTYEQYF; CDR3nt: TGTGCCAGCGCCCCGGAGACTACCTACGAGCAGTACTTC
j_gene: TRBJ2-7; v_gene: TRBV7-9; abundance: -; d_gene: TRBD2; CDR3aa: CASILTSGSSGEQYF; CDR3nt: TGTGCCAGCATCCTCACTAGCGGGAGTTCGGGCGAGCAGTACTTC
j_gene: TRBJ2-7; v_gene: TRBV10-2; abundance: few; d_gene: -; CDR3aa: CASRDTFYEQYF; CDR3nt: TGCGCCAGCAGGGACACATTCTACGAGCAGTACTTC
j_gene: TRBJ1-2; v_gene: TRBV30; abundance: -; d_gene: -; CDR3aa: CAWRAQGSDYGYTF; CDR3nt: TGTGCCTGGAGAGCGCAGGGGTCGGACTATGGCTACACCTTC
j_gene: TRBJ2-1; v_gene: TRBV19; abundance: once; d_gene: -; CDR3aa: CASSIEGVHNEQFF; CDR3nt: TGTGCCAGTAGTATTGAGGGAGTCCACAATGAGCAGTTCTTC
j_gene: TRBJ2-1; v_gene: TRBV7-2; abundance: -; d_gene: -; CDR3aa: CASSLLANEQFF; CDR3nt: TGTGCCAGCAGCTTACTAGCGAATGAGCAGTTCTTC
j_gene: TRBJ1-4; v_gene: TRBV5-1; abundance: few; d_gene: -; CDR3aa: CASSLGNINEKLFF; CDR3nt: TGCGCCAGCAGCTTGGGCAACATTAATGAAAAACTGTTTTTT
j_gene: TRBJ2-6; v_gene: TRBV30; abundance: -; d_gene: -; CDR3aa: CAGSGTSGANVLTF; CDR3nt: TGTGCCGGGAGTGGGACCTCTGGGGCCAACGTCCTGACTTTC
j_gene: TRBJ2-3; v_gene: TRBV4-1; abundance: -; d_gene: TRBD2; CDR3aa: CASSPWGSGSSTDTQYF; CDR3nt: TGCGCCAGCAGCCCCTGGGGGAGCGGGAGTAGCACAGATACGCAGTATTTT
j_gene: TRBJ2-1; v_gene: TRBV6-5; abundance: once; d_gene: -; CDR3aa: CASSYSGSYNEQFF; CDR3nt: TGTGCCAGCAGTTATAGTGGCTCCTACAATGAGCAGTTCTTC
j_gene: TRBJ1-5; v_gene: TRBV6-5; abundance: few; d_gene: -; CDR3aa: CASMEAANQPQHF; CDR3nt: TGTGCCAGCATGGAGGCAGCTAATCAGCCCCAGCATTTT